This T cell receptor beta chain was observed in a study of T cell responses to AZD1222 COVID-19 vaccine. Study at large: Pooling was applied to second doses at about 4 or about 12 weeks. Study-level points and caveats: Elevations in Spike-specific TCR breadth and depth followed administration of two AZD1222 doses. Seropositivity was recorded at baseline in only a handful of AZD1222 recipients. Donors were chiefly white British, with a greater number of females, and clonal diversity was perhaps underestimated.

Points on this clone: The antigen is not known.

Using immunoSEQ multiplex PCR, the repertoire was profiled, and TCRdb retains in-frame clones only, with some absent. This table has 130,000 or so clones, over 90% appearing once. The V and J ends lost 2 bases and 0 bases respectively, with 9 bases between them. The germline V gene encodes CDR1 KGHDR and CDR2 SFDVKD. The CDR3 extends over 15 amino acids. The rearrangement links TRBV24-1 to TRBJ2-5; D is undetermined. This TCR was recovered from an adult in good health. Material: peripheral blood, obtained on day 0 of AZD1222 vaccination. The CDR3 sequence is CATSDSLKYQETQYF. CDR3 in DNA: TGTGCCACCAGTGATTCCTTAAAGTACCAAGAGACCCAGTACTTC.